This T cell receptor (beta chain) appears in the sequencing data of a study of CD8+CD57+ T cells in acquired aplastic anemia. For the study at large: Sorted CD4+ plus CD8+ cells gave DNA averaging 3.2 ug. Roughly 11 million reads, on average, were obtained for CD4+ cells from healthy donors. Broader study findings: Any difference that existed in CD8+ Simpson's diversity between patients and controls was not significant. Patients and controls shared some 29 CD8+ CDR3 sequences, which appeared highly expressed in patients and within their immunodominant clones.

The table lists this clonotype with many counts. As yet, its antigen is unknown. CDR3 and TCR beta VDJ profiling relied on genomic DNA as the template. A single record per CDR3 protein comes from TCRdb applying MiXCR to the reads. The sample lists fewer than 200,000 distinct CDR3 sequences, 55% to 75% occurring once. V shed 2 bases, J shed 2 bases, and the junction held 4 bases outside the gene matches. Germline V gives CDR1 SGHAT, CDR2 FQNNGV. The CDR3 totals 15 residues. V and J are TRBV11-2 and TRBJ2-3; 7 bases are a match to TRBD2. Sequences were obtained from sorted CD4+, CD8+, or CD8+CD57+ T cells (not recorded which) from PBMCs. The receptor was derived from a human donor in good health. CDR3 residues: CASSLLAAHTDTQYF. As DNA, the CDR3 is TGTGCCAGCAGCTTACTAGCGGCACACACAGATACGCAGTATTTT.